This passage covers 11 T cell receptor beta chains from one sample sequenced in a study of blood T cell repertoires in COVID-19. Sequenced by immunoSEQ multiplex PCR; TCRdb stores in-frame clones only, minus some. The table includes about 230,000 clones, less than 90% detected once. The source material was peripheral blood. All receptors derive from a woman in her seventies with active or convalescent COVID-19.

The chain combines TRBV5-1 with TRBJ2-3, with D unclear. The CDR3 contains 16 residues. Per germline, CDR1 SGHRS and CDR2 YFSETQ. V lost 0 bases and J lost 1, with 12 bases in between. CDR3 amino acids: CASSLDAVRGTDTQYF. CDR3 bases: TGCGCCAGCAGCTTGGACGCGGTGAGAGGCACAGATACGCAGTATTTT.

The chain recombines TRBV3-1 (or the pseudogene TRBV3-2) with TRBJ2-3; 14 nucleotides align to TRBD2. This CDR3 comprises 18 residues. CDR1 and CDR2 from the germline V gene are LGHDT and YNNKEL (reference sequence). V was clipped by 2 bases and J by 7 bases; unmatched bases: 11. As DNA, the CDR3 is TGTGCCAGCAGCCAACCCGGATCGGGACTAGCGGGGGCTTATACGCAGTATTTT. This translates into CASSQPGSGLAGAYTQYF.

The chain joins TRBV28 to TRBJ2-7; TRBD2 agrees at 8 bases. Germline CDR1 and CDR2: MDHEN and SYDVKM. V shed 6 bases and J 0 bases; nucleotides not matched to a gene: 10. The CDR3 has 16 amino acids. CDR3 sequence: CASSTPGGGSSYEQYF. The CDR3 region has the DNA TGTGCCAGCAGCACCCCCGGGGGGGGCAGCTCCTACGAGCAGTACTTC.

The chain uses TRBV18 and TRBJ1-2; 9 bases agree with TRBD1. Germline V lookup: CDR1 KGHSH, CDR2 LQKENI. The CDR3 is 15 residues long. The ends lost 4 bases at V and 4 bases at J; junction bases unmatched: 7. The CDR3 region has the DNA TGTGCCAGCTCACGGGACAGGGAGGAGGTCTATGGCTACACCTTC. Its protein is CASSRDREEVYGYTF.

DNA for the CDR3: TGTGCCACCAGCAGAGATAGGCAGGGAGGAGAGACCCAGTACTTC. It yields the protein CATSRDRQGGETQYF. This chain links TRBV15 with TRBJ2-5; possible D gene TRBD2, 6 bases. Germline lookup yields CDR1 LNHNV and CDR2 YYDKDF (reference sequence). The V and J ends lost 0 bases and 4 bases respectively, with 12 bases between them. The length of the CDR3 is 15 residues.

The rearrangement joins TRBV5-1 to TRBJ1-4; tentatively, D is TRBD1 (6 bases). Trimming took 3 bases from V and 5 from J, leaving 14 bases between them. There are 15 residues in the CDR3. The germline V gene encodes CDR1 SGHRS and CDR2 YFSETQ. The CDR3 DNA sequence: TGCGCCAGCAGCTACTCCGGGACACCCAATGAAAAACTGTTTTTT. It codes for CASSYSGTPNEKLFF.

The chain's CDR3 is CASRPQGRGNTIYF. Written as DNA, the CDR3 is TGTGCCAGCAGACCACAGGGAAGAGGAAACACCATATATTTT. The chain couples TRBV28 to TRBJ1-3; the D gene is possibly TRBD1 (6 bases). The V gene's germline CDR1 is MDHEN and CDR2 SYDVKM. The CDR3 has 14 amino acids. The V and J ends lost 6 bases and 4 bases respectively, with 13 bases between them.

The chain couples TRBV10-3 to TRBJ2-7; tentatively, D is TRBD2 (6 bases). CDR3 length: 14 amino acids. CDR1 ENHRY and CDR2 SYGVKD come from the germline V gene. V lost 3 bases to trimming and J lost 3 bases, with 12 bases between them. The CDR3 region has the DNA TGTGCCATCAGTGAAGGCAGGGAGGTCTACGAGCAGTACTTC. Translated: CAISEGREVYEQYF.

V is TRBV19 and J is TRBJ1-1, with D possibly matching TRBD1 (6 bases). CDR3 size: 13 residues. Germline CDR1 and CDR2: LNHDA and SQIVND (reference sequence). V dropped 5 bases and J dropped 2 bases, with 9 bases sitting between them. CDR3 in amino acids: CASSPTGNTEAFF. The CDR3 DNA reads as TGTGCCAGTAGTCCGACAGGAAACACTGAAGCTTTCTTT.

The chain combines TRBV9 with TRBJ1-2; 7 bases map to TRBD1. V shed 0 bases, J shed 4 bases, and the junction held 6 bases outside the gene matches. Germline assignment: CDR1 SGDLS and CDR2 YYNGEE. The CDR3 length is 15 residues. Written as DNA, the CDR3 is TGTGCCAGCAGCGTAGAGGGACAGCTGAGCTATGGCTACACCTTC. This gives the protein CASSVEGQLSYGYTF.

The V call is TRBV9, the J call TRBJ2-3; 9 positions match TRBD2. This CDR3 is 16 amino acids long. CDR1 and CDR2 (germline): SGDLS, YYNGEE. Germline trimming cut 0 bases from V and 4 bases from J; bases unmatched to any gene: 6. This chain's CDR3 is CASSVDAGGLADTQYF. Written as DNA, the CDR3 is TGTGCCAGCAGCGTAGATGCGGGGGGGCTTGCAGATACGCAGTATTTT.